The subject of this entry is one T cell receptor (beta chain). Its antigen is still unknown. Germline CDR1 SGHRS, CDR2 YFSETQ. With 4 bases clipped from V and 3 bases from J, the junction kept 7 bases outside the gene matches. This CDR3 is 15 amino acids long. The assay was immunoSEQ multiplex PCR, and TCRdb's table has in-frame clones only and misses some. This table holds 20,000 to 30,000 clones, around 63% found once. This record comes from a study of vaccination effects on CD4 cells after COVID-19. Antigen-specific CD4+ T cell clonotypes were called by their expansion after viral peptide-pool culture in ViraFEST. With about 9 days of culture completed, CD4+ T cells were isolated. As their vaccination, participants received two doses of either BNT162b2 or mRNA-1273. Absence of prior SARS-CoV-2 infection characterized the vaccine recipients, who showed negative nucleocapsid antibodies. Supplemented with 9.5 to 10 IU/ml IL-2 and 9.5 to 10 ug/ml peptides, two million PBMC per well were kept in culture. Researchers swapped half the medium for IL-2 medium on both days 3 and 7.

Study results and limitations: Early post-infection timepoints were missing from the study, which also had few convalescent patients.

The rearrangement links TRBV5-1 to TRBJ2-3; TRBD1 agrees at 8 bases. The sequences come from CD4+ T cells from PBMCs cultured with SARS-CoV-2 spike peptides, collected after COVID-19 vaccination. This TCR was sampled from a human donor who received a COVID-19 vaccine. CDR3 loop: CASSPRQGPTDTQYF. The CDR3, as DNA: TGCGCCAGCAGCCCGAGACAGGGGCCTACAGATACGCAGTATTTT.